The rows below give T cell receptor beta chains drawn from one sample of a study of T cells in Graves' hyperthyroidism and ophthalmopathy. TCRdb fed the multiplex PCR reads into MiXCR, producing one record per CDR3 protein. The data show fewer than 450,000 distinct CDR3 sequences, about a sixth seen once. Sequenced material: blood. These receptors were collected from a young woman with Graves' hyperthyroidism that later progressed to Graves' ophthalmopathy. Both conserved end residues are part of each CDR3. The D gene is left open where the match is weak. Clone size is not always given. Where it is, it says once, few, many or a class for expanded clones.

j_gene,d_gene,v_gene,abundance,CDR3nt,CDR3aa
TRBJ2-2,TRBD2,TRBV27,-,TGTGCCAGCAGTTTAGGACTAGGGGTTGCCGGGGAGCTGTTTTTT,CASSLGLGVAGELFF
TRBJ1-1,-,TRBV9,-,TGTGCCAGCAGCTCGACACTGAGCACTGAAGCTTTCTTT,CASSSTLSTEAFF
TRBJ2-3,-,TRBV10-3,-,TGTGCCATCAGTGAGGGGGTGGGGAAGGATACGCAGTATTTT,CAISEGVGKDTQYF
TRBJ1-2,TRBD1,TRBV27,few,TGTGCCAGCAGTTCCGGGACAGCTAACGGACTCCCCTATGGCTACACCTTC,CASSSGTANGLPYGYTF
TRBJ2-3,-,TRBV12-3/TRBV12-4,many,TGTGCCAGCAGTTTAGATCGTACGGATAGCACAGATACGCAGTATTTT,CASSLDRTDSTDTQYF
TRBJ1-1,-,TRBV14,many,TGTGCCAGCAGCTACGACCGGGCCAGAGCTTTCTTT,CASSYDRARAFF
TRBJ1-4,TRBD1,TRBV27,-,TGTGCCAGCAGTTTCCGGGCAGGGGGATATGAAAAACTGTTTTTT,CASSFRAGGYEKLFF
TRBJ2-2,-,TRBV18,many,TGTGCCAGCTCAACTGACAGAAGAACGAACACCGGGGAGCTGTTTTTT,CASSTDRRTNTGELFF
TRBJ2-1,TRBD2,TRBV12-3/TRBV12-4,many,TGTGCCAGCGGACTAGTGGGGAATGAGCAGTTCTTC,CASGLVGNEQFF
TRBJ2-2,TRBD2,TRBV24-1,-,TGTGCCACCAGTGATATGGGACTAGCGGGAGGTAGAACCGGGGAGCTGTTTTTT,CATSDMGLAGGRTGELFF
TRBJ2-7,TRBD2,TRBV20-1,few,TGCAGTGCTATGGGGAGGGACTCCTACGAGCAGTACTTC,CSAMGRDSYEQYF